Shown below are 9 T cell receptor beta chains from a single sample sequenced in a study of blood T cell repertoires in COVID-19. Using immunoSEQ multiplex PCR, the repertoire was profiled, and TCRdb retains in-frame clones only, with some absent. The sample lists 250,000 to 400,000 clones; more than 75% were seen once. The sequenced sample was PBMCs or T cells enriched from blood (not recorded which). These receptors all stem from a man in his 60s who had recovered from COVID-19.

The V and J genes are TRBV12-3 or TRBV12-4 and TRBJ1-4; perhaps TRBD1 as D (6 bases). Trimming stripped 6 bases from V and 10 bases from J, with 15 bases between. CDR3 length: 13 amino acids. CDR3 protein: CASSKSPRGKLFF. DNA for the CDR3: TGTGCCAGCAGCAAGAGCCCCAGGGGAAAACTGTTTTTT.

This chain joins TRBV27 and TRBJ1-5, with TRBD1 matching over 9 bases. Trimming cost V 6 bases and J 4 bases; bases outside gene matches: 13. In germline, CDR1 is MNHEY, CDR2 SMNVEV (reference sequence). This CDR3 has 17 residues. CDR3 bases: TGTGCCAGCAGAGCCTCCGGGGGACAGGGCCGGAATCAGCCCCAGCATTTT. It encodes CASRASGGQGRNQPQHF.

The rearrangement links TRBV9 to TRBJ1-2, with 7 bases that match TRBD1. The CDR3 is 16 residues long. From germline, CDR1 is SGDLS and CDR2 YYNGEE. With V trimmed by 3 bases and J by 6 bases, 14 bases remained unmatched. The chain's CDR3 is CASSDSRATGYHGYTF. The CDR3, as DNA: TGTGCCAGCAGCGACTCCCGGGCGACAGGGTACCATGGCTACACCTTC.

This chain uses TRBV29-1 with TRBJ1-6, with TRBD1 matching 8 bases. Losses at the gene ends were 7 bases for V and 8 bases for J; bases not matched to a gene: 10. The CDR3 extends over 14 amino acids. Per germline, CDR1 SQVTM and CDR2 ANQGSEA. CDR3 loop: CSARTAGGDSPLHF. CDR3 nucleotides: TGCAGCGCCCGAACGGCAGGGGGCGATTCACCCCTCCACTTT.

This chain links TRBV15 with TRBJ1-1, with D tentatively TRBD1 (5 bases). The CDR3 length is 14 residues. With 3 bases removed from V and 1 base from J, the gap between germline ends came to 9 bases. CDR1 LNHNV and CDR2 YYDKDF come from the germline V gene (reference sequence). Written as DNA, the CDR3 is TGTGCCACCAGCAGGGTAACAGGGAACACTGAAGCTTTCTTT. This encodes CATSRVTGNTEAFF.

This chain's CDR3 is CASSHYRDSYEQYF. In DNA, the CDR3 is TGTGCCAGCAGCCATTACAGGGATTCCTACGAGCAGTACTTC. The chain has TRBV16 and TRBJ2-7, with D perhaps matching TRBD1 (6 bases). The CDR3 contains 14 residues. Germline V gene lookup returns CDR1 KGHSY and CDR2 FQNENV. V lost 3 bases to trimming and J lost 1 base, with 10 bases between them.

V and J are TRBV11-2 and TRBJ2-7; TRBD2 agrees at 14 bases. Germline loops: CDR1 SGHAT, CDR2 FQNNGV. The J segment lost 6 bases and the V segment lost 5 bases, leaving 12 bases of the junction unmatched. This CDR3 spans 17 amino acids. DNA for the CDR3: TGTGCCAGCAGCACCTCCCTGACTAGCGGGAGGGAGCGCGAGCAGTACTTC. The encoded protein is CASSTSLTSGREREQYF.

The V and J genes are TRBV1 and TRBJ2-7; no check of the table's D call, TRBD2, against the DNA was made. TRBV1 is a recognized pseudogene. The CDR3 has 13 amino acids. The CDR3 here is CTSSACRAYEQYF. The CDR3 region has the DNA TGCACCAGCAGCGCCTGTCGGGCCTACGAGCAGTACTTC.

The chain links TRBV11-2 to TRBJ2-5; TRBD2 is a possible D gene (6 bases). This CDR3 contains 17 residues. Germline assignment: CDR1 SGHAT and CDR2 FQNNGV. The germline V and J ends were trimmed by 5 bases and 5 bases, with 24 bases remaining between them. The DNA for the CDR3 is TGTGCCAGCAGCCTAAAAAACCGGGGGTTGAGTAGGGAGACCCAGTACTTC. Its protein is CASSLKNRGLSRETQYF. The complete variable domain, with remaining parts taken from reference TRBV11-2 and TRBJ2-5, reads EAGVAQSPRYKIIEKRQSVAFWCNPISGHATLYWYQQILGQGPKLLIQFQNNGVVDDSQLPKDRFSAERLKGVDSTLKIQPAKLEDSAVYLCASSLKNRGLSRETQYFGPGTRLLVL.